These 11 T cell receptor beta chains came from one sample sequenced in a study of cytomegalovirus exposure and HLA in healthy donors. In the PCR, 60 Vbeta and 13 Jbeta primers were used. Data came from immunoSEQ multiplex PCR; TCRdb stores just in-frame clones and leaves some out. Of around 280,000 clones listed, roughly 90% are singletons. Sequencing input: PBMCs. The receptors originated from a woman under 30 in good health and CMV-seronegative.

This rearrangement joins TRBV29-1 to TRBJ2-1; D remains ambiguous. Germline V gene lookup returns CDR1 SQVTM and CDR2 ANQGSEA. Trimming removed 3 bases at V and 2 bases at J, with 8 bases between. The CDR3 runs to 13 residues. The CDR3 spells CSVERSAYNEQFF. The CDR3 DNA is TGCAGCGTTGAGCGTTCGGCCTACAATGAGCAGTTCTTC.

The chain employs TRBV14 and TRBJ2-7; 8 nucleotides match TRBD1. The germline gives CDR1 SGHDN, CDR2 FVKESK. There are 12 residues in the CDR3. In DNA form, the CDR3 reads TGTGCCAGCAGCCAAGGGGTCACAGGGGGTAGCGTC. Translated: CASSQGVTGGSV.

The chain combines TRBV5-5 with TRBJ1-3; 8 positions agree with TRBD1. Germline CDR1 is SGHKS and CDR2 is YYEKEE (reference sequence). V dropped 3 bases and J dropped 4; count of bases not matched to a gene: 3. The CDR3 runs to 14 residues. CDR3 residues: CASSWDRTGNTIYF. Written as DNA, the CDR3 is TGTGCCAGCAGCTGGGACAGGACAGGAAACACCATATATTTT. The whole variable domain, filled in from reference TRBV5-5 and TRBJ1-3, reads DAGVTQSPTHLIKTRGQQVTLRCSPISGHKSVSWYQQVLGQGPQFIFQYYEKEERGRGNFPDRFSARQFPNYSSELNVNALLLGDSALYLCASSWDRTGNTIYFGEGSWLTVV.

This rearrangement joins TRBV5-6 to TRBJ1-6; D remains unclear. Germline-derived CDR1 and CDR2 are SGHDT and YYEEEE. V was trimmed by 0 bases and J by 10 bases, leaving 20 bases between them. This CDR3 has 17 amino acids. The CDR3 region has the DNA TGTGCCAGCAGCTTGGTGGGCCGCACGAACCTGAGATCACCCCTCCACTTT. Protein product: CASSLVGRTNLRSPLHF.

In this sample, this clone turned up once. The gene calls are TRBV7-2 and TRBJ1-5; D might be TRBD1 (6 bases). V was clipped by 5 bases and J by 9 bases, with 20 bases between them. CDR3 length: 15 residues. Germline assignment: CDR1 SGHTA and CDR2 FQGNSA. CDR3 amino acids: CASSQSTGTLGPQHF. The CDR3 nucleotides are TGTGCCAGCAGCCAGAGCACAGGGACCCTGGGGCCCCAGCATTTT.

This clone was counted a few times. V and J are TRBV7-3 and TRBJ1-1; D is unclear. The CDR3 runs 14 residues. CDR1 is SGHTA and CDR2 is FQGTGA in the germline V gene. V was cut by 0 bases and J by 5 bases, with 10 bases left in between. The CDR3 is CASSLTEGRTEAFF. The CDR3 DNA reads TGTGCCAGCAGCTTAACCGAAGGGAGGACTGAAGCTTTCTTT.

This chain joins TRBV5-1 and TRBJ2-3; the match to TRBD2 covers 12 bases. The length of the CDR3 is 16 residues. Trimming cost V 4 bases and J 2 bases; bases outside gene matches: 5. Per the germline V gene, CDR1 is SGHRS and CDR2 is YFSETQ. The CDR3 nucleotides are TGCGCCAGCAGCCTAGGACTAGCGGGGCCCACAGATACGCAGTATTTT. It yields the protein CASSLGLAGPTDTQYF.

The chain links TRBV2 to TRBJ2-7; perhaps TRBD1 as D (6 bases). Germline V gene data show CDR1 as SNHLY and CDR2 as FYNNEI. The CDR3 extends over 14 amino acids. The CDR3 DNA sequence: TGTGCAACGGGGACAATCCCTAACTCCTACGAGCAGTACTTC. Translated: CATGTIPNSYEQYF.

This clone was seen once. The chain couples TRBV15 to TRBJ2-5, with 8 bases fitting TRBD1. With 4 bases clipped from V and 5 bases from J, the junction kept 9 bases outside the gene matches. This CDR3 is 15 amino acids long. Germline CDR1 reads LNHNV; CDR2 reads YYDKDF (reference sequence). CDR3 region: CATSNTGTGDETQYF. The DNA of the CDR3 is TGTGCCACCAGCAACACAGGGACAGGCGACGAGACCCAGTACTTC.

This clone was picked up a small number of times. The rearrangement joins TRBV5-4 to TRBJ2-4, with D tentatively TRBD1 (5 bases). CDR1 SGHNT and CDR2 YYREEE come from the germline V gene (reference sequence). There are 16 residues in the CDR3. Trimming left V 3 bases short and J 9 bases short, with 22 bases between. Here the CDR3 reads CASSSYADNNLGIQYF. In DNA, the CDR3 is TGTGCCAGCAGCTCATATGCGGACAATAACTTGGGCATTCAGTACTTC.

The chain is built from TRBV5-6 and TRBJ1-2; D not certain. The CDR3 consists of 14 residues. Trimming took 0 bases from V and 6 from J, leaving 12 bases between them. The germline V gene encodes CDR1 SGHDT and CDR2 YYEEEE. The CDR3 loop reads CASSLVIASHGYTF. In DNA, the CDR3 is TGTGCCAGCAGCTTGGTTATAGCGTCACATGGCTACACCTTC.